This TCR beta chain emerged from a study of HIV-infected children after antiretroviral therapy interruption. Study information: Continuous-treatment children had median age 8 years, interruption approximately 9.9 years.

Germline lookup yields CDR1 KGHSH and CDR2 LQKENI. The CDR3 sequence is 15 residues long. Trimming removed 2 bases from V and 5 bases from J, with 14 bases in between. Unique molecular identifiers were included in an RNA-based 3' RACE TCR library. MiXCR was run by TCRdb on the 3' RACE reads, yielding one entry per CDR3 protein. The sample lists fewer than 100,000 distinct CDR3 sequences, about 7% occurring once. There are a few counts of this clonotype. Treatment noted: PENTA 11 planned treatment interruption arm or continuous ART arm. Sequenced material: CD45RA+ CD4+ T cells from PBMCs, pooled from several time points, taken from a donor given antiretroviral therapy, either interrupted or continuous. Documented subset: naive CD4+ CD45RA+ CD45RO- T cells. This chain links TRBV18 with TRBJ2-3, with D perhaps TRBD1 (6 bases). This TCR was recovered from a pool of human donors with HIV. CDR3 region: CASSPGGAEKDTQYF. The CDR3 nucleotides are TGTGCCAGCTCACCAGGGGGCGCGGAAAAAGATACGCAGTATTTT.